This TCR beta chain was identified in a study of blood T cell repertoires in COVID-19. About the research overall: PBMCs, B-cell-depleted T cells, or T cells were the source of the cDNA or gDNA that made up the material.

J lost 7 bases, V lost 0 bases, and 8 bases had no gene match. Germline CDR1 is KGHSH and CDR2 is LQKENI. CDR3 size: 15 residues. The assay was immunoSEQ multiplex PCR, and TCRdb's table has in-frame clones only and misses some. The sample holds about 140,000 clones, about 83% seen once. J is TRBJ2-7 and V is TRBV18, with TRBD2 matching 8 bases. The sequence came from a human donor in a cohort sampled during active COVID-19. The sequencing sample was made of peripheral blood. The CDR3 DNA follows: TGTGCCAGCTCACCACCGGGAGCGGGAGTTCGTGAGCAGTACTTC. Translation gives CASSPPGAGVREQYF.